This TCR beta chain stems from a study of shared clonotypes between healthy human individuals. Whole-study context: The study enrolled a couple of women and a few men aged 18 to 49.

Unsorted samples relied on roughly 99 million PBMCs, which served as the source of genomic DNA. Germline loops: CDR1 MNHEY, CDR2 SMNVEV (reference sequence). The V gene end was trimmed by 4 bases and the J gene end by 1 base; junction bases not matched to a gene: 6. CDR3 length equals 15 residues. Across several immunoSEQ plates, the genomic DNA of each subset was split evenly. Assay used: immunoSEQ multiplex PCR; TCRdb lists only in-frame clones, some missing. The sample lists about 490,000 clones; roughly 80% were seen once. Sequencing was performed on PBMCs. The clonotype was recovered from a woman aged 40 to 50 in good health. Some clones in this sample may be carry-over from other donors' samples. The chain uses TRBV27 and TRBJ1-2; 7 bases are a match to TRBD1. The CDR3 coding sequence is TGTGCCAGCAGTTCCCCGGGACAGAATAACTATGGCTACACCTTC. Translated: CASSSPGQNNYGYTF.